Listed here is a single TCR beta chain. The antigen remains undetermined. Individual cDNA molecules were tagged with unique molecular identifiers, the study reported. TCRdb processed the 5' RACE reads anew with MiXCR; each CDR3 protein has one entry. This sample yields some 97,000 distinct CDR3 sequences, of which roughly 9.6% are seen a single time; around 4.7% belongs to the top ten. This entry is derived from a study of early T cells in non-severe SARS-CoV-2 infection. The overall study: Sequencing input comprised bulk RNA from unsorted whole blood; chain pairing was not available. Study conclusions and caveats: Private and CD4 specificities were missed by VDJdb matching, skewed to anti-spike CD8.

The TCR was taken from an adult who was a healthcare worker with PCR-confirmed SARS-CoV-2 infection or an uninfected control (not recorded which). The sequencing here drew on whole blood, taken at baseline.

In DNA form, the CDR3 reads TGCAGCGTTTACTGGACAGGCTCCACAGATACGCAGTATTTT. Its protein product is CSVYWTGSTDTQYF. V gene TRBV29-1 combines with J gene TRBJ2-3; 7 bases are shared with TRBD1. The CDR3 consists of 14 residues. Germline CDR1 is SQVTM and CDR2 is ANQGSEA. V shed 5 bases, J shed 2 bases, and the junction held 7 bases outside the gene matches.